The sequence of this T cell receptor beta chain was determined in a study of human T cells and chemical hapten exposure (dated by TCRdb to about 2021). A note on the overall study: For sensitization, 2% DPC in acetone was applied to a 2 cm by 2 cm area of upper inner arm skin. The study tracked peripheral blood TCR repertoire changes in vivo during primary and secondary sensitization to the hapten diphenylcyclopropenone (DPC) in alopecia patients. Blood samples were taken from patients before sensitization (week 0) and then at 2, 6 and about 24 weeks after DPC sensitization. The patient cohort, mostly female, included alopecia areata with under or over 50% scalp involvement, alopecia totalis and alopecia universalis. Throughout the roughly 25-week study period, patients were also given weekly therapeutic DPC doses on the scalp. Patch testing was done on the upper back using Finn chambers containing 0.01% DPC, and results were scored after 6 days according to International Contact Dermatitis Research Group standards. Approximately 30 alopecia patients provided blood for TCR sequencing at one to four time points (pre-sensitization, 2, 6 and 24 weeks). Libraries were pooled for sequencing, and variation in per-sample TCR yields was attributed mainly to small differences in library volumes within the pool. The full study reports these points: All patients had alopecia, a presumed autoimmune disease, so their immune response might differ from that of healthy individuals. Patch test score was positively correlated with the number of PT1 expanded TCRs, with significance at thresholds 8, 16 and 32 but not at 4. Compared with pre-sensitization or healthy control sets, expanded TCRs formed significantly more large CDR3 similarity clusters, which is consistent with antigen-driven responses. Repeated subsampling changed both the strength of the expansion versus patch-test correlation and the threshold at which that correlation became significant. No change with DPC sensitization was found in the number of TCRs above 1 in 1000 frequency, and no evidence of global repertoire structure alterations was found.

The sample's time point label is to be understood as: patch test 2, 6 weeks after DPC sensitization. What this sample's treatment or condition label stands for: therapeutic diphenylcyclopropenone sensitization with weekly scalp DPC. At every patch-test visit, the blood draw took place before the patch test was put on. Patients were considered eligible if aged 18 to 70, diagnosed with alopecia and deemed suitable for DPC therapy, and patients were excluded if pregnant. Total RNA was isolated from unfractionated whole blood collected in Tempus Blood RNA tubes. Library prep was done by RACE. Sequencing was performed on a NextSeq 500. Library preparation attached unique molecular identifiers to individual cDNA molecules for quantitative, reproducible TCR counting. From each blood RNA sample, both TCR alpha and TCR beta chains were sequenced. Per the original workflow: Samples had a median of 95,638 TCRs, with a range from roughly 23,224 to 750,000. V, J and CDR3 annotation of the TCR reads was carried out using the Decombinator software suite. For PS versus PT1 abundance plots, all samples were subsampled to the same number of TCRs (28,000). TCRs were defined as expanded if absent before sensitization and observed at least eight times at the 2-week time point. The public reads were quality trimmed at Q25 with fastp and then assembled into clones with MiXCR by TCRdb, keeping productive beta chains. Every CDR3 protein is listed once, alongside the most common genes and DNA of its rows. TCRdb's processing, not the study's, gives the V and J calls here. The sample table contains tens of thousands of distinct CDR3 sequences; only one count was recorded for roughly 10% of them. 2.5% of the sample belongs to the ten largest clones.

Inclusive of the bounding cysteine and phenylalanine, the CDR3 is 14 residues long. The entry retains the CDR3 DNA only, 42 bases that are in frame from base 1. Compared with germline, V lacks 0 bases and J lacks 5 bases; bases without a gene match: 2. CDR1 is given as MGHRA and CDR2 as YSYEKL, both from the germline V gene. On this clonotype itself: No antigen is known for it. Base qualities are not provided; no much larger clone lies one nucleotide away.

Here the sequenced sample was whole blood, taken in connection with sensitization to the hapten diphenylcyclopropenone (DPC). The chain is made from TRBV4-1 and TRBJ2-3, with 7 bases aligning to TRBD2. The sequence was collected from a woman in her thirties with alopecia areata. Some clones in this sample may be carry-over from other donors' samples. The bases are TGCGCCAGCAGCCAAGATGGCGGGAGAGATACGCAGTATTTT. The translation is CASSQDGGRDTQYF.